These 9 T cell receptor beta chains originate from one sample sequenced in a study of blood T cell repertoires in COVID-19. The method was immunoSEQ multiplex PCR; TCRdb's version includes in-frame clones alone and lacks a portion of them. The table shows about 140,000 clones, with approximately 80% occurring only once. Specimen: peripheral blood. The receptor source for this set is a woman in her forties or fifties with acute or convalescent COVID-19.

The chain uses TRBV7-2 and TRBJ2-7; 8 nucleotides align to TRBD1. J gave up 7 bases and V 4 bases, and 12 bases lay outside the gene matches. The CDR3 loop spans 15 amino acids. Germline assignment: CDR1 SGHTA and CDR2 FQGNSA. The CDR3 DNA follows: TGTGCCAGCAGCTATACGACAGGGGCAGGAGGAGAGCAGTACTTC. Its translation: CASSYTTGAGGEQYF.

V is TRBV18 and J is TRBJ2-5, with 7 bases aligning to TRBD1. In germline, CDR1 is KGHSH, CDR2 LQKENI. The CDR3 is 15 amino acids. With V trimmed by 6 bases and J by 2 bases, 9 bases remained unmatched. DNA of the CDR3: TGTGCCAGCTCTCCCCCTGACAGGGTACAAGAGACCCAGTACTTC. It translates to CASSPPDRVQETQYF.

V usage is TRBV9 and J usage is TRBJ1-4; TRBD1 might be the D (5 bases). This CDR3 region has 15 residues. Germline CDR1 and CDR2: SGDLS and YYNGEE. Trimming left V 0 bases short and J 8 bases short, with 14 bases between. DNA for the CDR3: TGTGCCAGCAGCGTAGCGTTAGAACGGGGGGAAAAACTGTTTTTT. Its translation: CASSVALERGEKLFF.

CDR3 sequence reads: CASSLLAGQTQYF. CDR3 nucleotides: TGTGCCAGCAGCTTACTTGCGGGGCAGACCCAGTACTTC. The chain joins TRBV7-2 to TRBJ2-5; D is perhaps TRBD2 (6 bases). The length of the CDR3 is 13 residues. CDR1 and CDR2 (germline): SGHTA, FQGNSA. The V end was cut by 2 bases, the J end by 6 bases, with 10 bases between.

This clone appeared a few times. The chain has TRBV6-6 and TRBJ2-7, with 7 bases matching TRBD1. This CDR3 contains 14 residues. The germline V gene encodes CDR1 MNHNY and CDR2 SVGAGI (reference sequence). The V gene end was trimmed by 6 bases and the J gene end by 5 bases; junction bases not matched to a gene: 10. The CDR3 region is CASSSTGLRDEQYF. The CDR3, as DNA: TGTGCCAGCAGCTCGACAGGGTTACGGGACGAGCAGTACTTC.

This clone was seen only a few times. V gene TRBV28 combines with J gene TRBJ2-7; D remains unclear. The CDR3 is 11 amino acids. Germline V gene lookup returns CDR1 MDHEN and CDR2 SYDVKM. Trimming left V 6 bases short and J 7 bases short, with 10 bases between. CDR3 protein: CASSTPREQYF. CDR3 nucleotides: TGTGCCAGCAGCACCCCCCGGGAGCAGTACTTC.

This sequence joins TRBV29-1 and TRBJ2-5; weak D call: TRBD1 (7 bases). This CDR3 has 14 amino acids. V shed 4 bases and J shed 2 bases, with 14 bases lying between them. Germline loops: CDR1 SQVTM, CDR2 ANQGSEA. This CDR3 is CSVADRDLQETQYF. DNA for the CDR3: TGCAGCGTTGCTGACAGGGACTTGCAAGAGACCCAGTACTTC.

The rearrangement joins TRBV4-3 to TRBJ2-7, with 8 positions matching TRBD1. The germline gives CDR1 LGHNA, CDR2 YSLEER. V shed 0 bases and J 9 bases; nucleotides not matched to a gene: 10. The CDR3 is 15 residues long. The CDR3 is CASSQDLDRATAQYF. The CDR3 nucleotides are TGCGCCAGCAGCCAAGATCTGGACAGGGCTACGGCGCAGTACTTC.

The CDR3 region has the DNA TGCGCCAGCAGCCAACTTAGCGGGGGGCTCACAGATACGCAGTATTTT. Amino acid sequence: CASSQLSGGLTDTQYF. The genes are TRBV4-3 and TRBJ2-3; 10 bases align to TRBD2. CDR1 is LGHNA and CDR2 is YSLEER in the germline V gene. CDR3 length: 16 amino acids. V lost 2 bases to trimming and J lost 2 bases; unmatched junction nucleotides: 4.